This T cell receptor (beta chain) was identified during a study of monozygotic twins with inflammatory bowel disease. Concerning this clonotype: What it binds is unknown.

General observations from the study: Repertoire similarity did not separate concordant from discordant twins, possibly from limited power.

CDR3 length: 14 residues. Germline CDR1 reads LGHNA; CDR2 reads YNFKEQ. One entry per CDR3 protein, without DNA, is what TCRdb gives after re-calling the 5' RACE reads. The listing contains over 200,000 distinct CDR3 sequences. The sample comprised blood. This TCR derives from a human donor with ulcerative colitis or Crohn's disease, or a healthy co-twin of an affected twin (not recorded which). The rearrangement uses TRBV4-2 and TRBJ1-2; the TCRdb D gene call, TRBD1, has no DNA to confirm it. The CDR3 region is CASSLGVRDYGYTF.